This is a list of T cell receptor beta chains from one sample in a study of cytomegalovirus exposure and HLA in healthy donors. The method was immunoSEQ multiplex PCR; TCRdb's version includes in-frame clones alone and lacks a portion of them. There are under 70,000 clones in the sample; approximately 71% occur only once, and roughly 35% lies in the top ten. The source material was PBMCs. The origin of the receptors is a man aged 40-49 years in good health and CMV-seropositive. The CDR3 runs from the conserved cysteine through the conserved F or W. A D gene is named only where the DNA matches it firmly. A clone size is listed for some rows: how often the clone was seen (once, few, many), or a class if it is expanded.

CDR3aa: CASSSNRGGTEAFF
CDR3nt: TGCGCCAGCAGCAGCAACAGGGGAGGAACTGAAGCTTTCTTT
j_gene: TRBJ1-1
abundance: -
d_gene: TRBD1
v_gene: TRBV5-1

CDR3aa: CASSFYKLGGPSYNEQFF
CDR3nt: TGTGCCAGCAGCTTCTATAAATTGGGGGGTCCCTCCTACAATGAGCAGTTCTTC
j_gene: TRBJ2-1
abundance: -
d_gene: -
v_gene: TRBV11-2

CDR3aa: CASNNGGTEAFF
CDR3nt: TGTGCCAGCAATAACGGGGGCACTGAAGCTTTCTTT
j_gene: TRBJ1-1
abundance: few
d_gene: -
v_gene: TRBV6-1

CDR3aa: CAWEQIQGGQQYF
CDR3nt: TGTGCCTGGGAACAGATTCAGGGAGGGCAGCAGTACTTC
j_gene: TRBJ2-7
abundance: -
d_gene: TRBD2
v_gene: TRBV30

CDR3aa: CASSFEGSSNTGELFF
CDR3nt: TGCGCCAGCAGCTTTGAGGGTTCCTCGAACACCGGGGAGCTGTTTTTT
j_gene: TRBJ2-2
abundance: -
d_gene: -
v_gene: TRBV5-1

CDR3aa: CASSPLEGASGYTF
CDR3nt: TGTGCCAGCAGTCCCTTGGAGGGGGCAAGTGGCTACACCTTC
j_gene: TRBJ1-2
abundance: -
d_gene: TRBD1
v_gene: TRBV6-5

CDR3aa: CASSPRRNTEAFF
CDR3nt: TGTGCCAGCAGCCCCAGGCGGAACACTGAAGCTTTCTTT
j_gene: TRBJ1-1
abundance: -
d_gene: -
v_gene: TRBV7-9

CDR3aa: CASSSRDSATFYGYTF
CDR3nt: TGTGCCAGCAGCTCCCGGGACAGCGCGACTTTCTATGGCTACACCTTC
j_gene: TRBJ1-2
abundance: -
d_gene: TRBD1
v_gene: TRBV9

CDR3aa: CASSLEGLGLEQYF
CDR3nt: TGTGCCAGCAGCTTGGAGGGGCTGGGGCTCGAGCAGTACTTC
j_gene: TRBJ2-7
abundance: -
d_gene: -
v_gene: TRBV5-4

CDR3aa: CASSHSGGPQYF
CDR3nt: TGTGCCAGCAGCCATAGCGGGGGGCCTCAGTACTTC
j_gene: TRBJ2-7
abundance: -
d_gene: TRBD2
v_gene: TRBV7-9

CDR3aa: CASSSPPLGGGVNTEAFF
CDR3nt: TGTGCCAGCAGCTCCCCCCCTTTAGGAGGGGGGGTGAACACTGAAGCTTTCTTT
j_gene: TRBJ1-1
abundance: -
d_gene: -
v_gene: TRBV9

CDR3aa: CASTEGGTLGDEQFF
CDR3nt: TGTGCCAGCACCGAGGGGGGGACTCTTGGCGATGAGCAGTTCTTC
j_gene: TRBJ2-1
abundance: -
d_gene: -
v_gene: TRBV25-1

CDR3aa: CASSLRGLGYGYTF
CDR3nt: TGTGCCAGCAGTCTCAGGGGGCTGGGCTATGGCTACACCTTC
j_gene: TRBJ1-2
abundance: -
d_gene: TRBD1
v_gene: TRBV27

CDR3aa: CASSSGTYTEAFF
CDR3nt: TGTGCCAGCAGCTCTGGGACATACACTGAAGCTTTCTTT
j_gene: TRBJ1-1
abundance: -
d_gene: -
v_gene: TRBV7-2

CDR3aa: CASSLDREVYGYTF
CDR3nt: TGTGCCAGCAGCTTAGATAGGGAGGTCTATGGCTACACCTTC
j_gene: TRBJ1-2
abundance: once
d_gene: -
v_gene: TRBV11-2

CDR3aa: CASSDTGQANEQFF
CDR3nt: TGTGCCAGTAGTGATACTGGCCAGGCCAATGAGCAGTTCTTC
j_gene: TRBJ2-1
abundance: -
d_gene: -
v_gene: TRBV19

CDR3aa: CASRGQENSPLHF
CDR3nt: TGTGCCAGCAGGGGACAGGAGAATTCACCCCTCCACTTT
j_gene: TRBJ1-6
abundance: -
d_gene: TRBD1
v_gene: TRBV25-1

CDR3aa: CASNDRNTEAFF
CDR3nt: TGTGCCAGCAATGACAGGAACACTGAAGCTTTCTTT
j_gene: TRBJ1-1
abundance: -
d_gene: -
v_gene: TRBV21-1

CDR3aa: CASSSIGQGYGYTF
CDR3nt: TGTGCCAGCAGCTCGATAGGACAGGGCTATGGCTACACCTTC
j_gene: TRBJ1-2
abundance: -
d_gene: TRBD1
v_gene: TRBV5-5

CDR3aa: CASSQVAAGGPAETQYF
CDR3nt: TGCGCCAGCAGCCAAGTGGCCGCGGGGGGGCCGGCAGAGACCCAGTACTTC
j_gene: TRBJ2-5
abundance: -
d_gene: TRBD2
v_gene: TRBV4-1

CDR3aa: CASSIEGTSGGTYEQYF
CDR3nt: TGTGCCAGTAGTATCGAAGGGACTAGCGGGGGTACCTACGAGCAGTACTTC
j_gene: TRBJ2-7
abundance: -
d_gene: TRBD2
v_gene: TRBV19

CDR3aa: CASSRDLNTEAFF
CDR3nt: TGTGCCAGCAGCCGGGACTTGAACACTGAAGCTTTCTTT
j_gene: TRBJ1-1
abundance: -
d_gene: -
v_gene: TRBV7-3

CDR3aa: CASSVDRGDYGYTF
CDR3nt: TGTGCCAGCAGTGTCGACCGGGGAGACTATGGCTACACCTTC
j_gene: TRBJ1-2
abundance: -
d_gene: -
v_gene: TRBV2

CDR3aa: CASSTRQGRNQPQHF
CDR3nt: TGTGCCAGCAGCACCCGACAGGGAAGGAATCAGCCCCAGCATTTT
j_gene: TRBJ1-5
abundance: few
d_gene: TRBD1
v_gene: TRBV7-6

CDR3aa: CASRSEQGKLFF
CDR3nt: TGTGCCAGCAGATCGGAACAGGGAAAACTGTTTTTT
j_gene: TRBJ1-4
abundance: -
d_gene: -
v_gene: TRBV6-4

CDR3aa: CASSYRGRHYEQYF
CDR3nt: TGTGCCAGCAGTTATAGAGGGAGACACTACGAGCAGTACTTC
j_gene: TRBJ2-7
abundance: -
d_gene: -
v_gene: TRBV6-5

CDR3aa: CASSVQGGGNTEAFF
CDR3nt: TGCGCCAGCAGCGTACAGGGGGGTGGGAACACTGAAGCTTTCTTT
j_gene: TRBJ1-1
abundance: few
d_gene: TRBD1
v_gene: TRBV5-1

CDR3aa: CASSLTTGAGEQFF
CDR3nt: TGTGCCAGCAGCTTAACAACAGGGGCGGGAGAGCAGTTCTTC
j_gene: TRBJ2-1
abundance: -
d_gene: -
v_gene: TRBV13

CDR3aa: CAWKTVSGAGYTF
CDR3nt: TGTGCCTGGAAAACGGTGTCAGGGGCTGGCTACACCTTC
j_gene: TRBJ1-2
abundance: -
d_gene: -
v_gene: TRBV30

CDR3aa: CASTMNGGAVDTQYF
CDR3nt: TGTGCCAGCACGATGAACGGGGGGGCAGTGGATACGCAGTATTTT
j_gene: TRBJ2-3
abundance: -
d_gene: TRBD2
v_gene: TRBV6-6

CDR3aa: CASSLGAGESYNEQFF
CDR3nt: TGCGCCAGCAGCTTGGGAGCGGGGGAGTCCTACAATGAGCAGTTCTTC
j_gene: TRBJ2-1
abundance: -
d_gene: TRBD2
v_gene: TRBV5-1

CDR3aa: CASSLLLSGTGRNQPQHF
CDR3nt: TGTGCCAGCAGCTTGTTATTAAGTGGGACAGGGAGGAATCAGCCCCAGCATTTT
j_gene: TRBJ1-5
abundance: -
d_gene: TRBD1
v_gene: TRBV5-8

CDR3aa: CASSPGLAGETQYF
CDR3nt: TGTGCCAGCAGCCCGGGACTAGCGGGGGAGACCCAGTACTTC
j_gene: TRBJ2-5
abundance: -
d_gene: TRBD2
v_gene: TRBV5-4

CDR3aa: CASSEDIGVDEKLFF
CDR3nt: TGTGCCAGCAGTGAAGATATAGGAGTGGATGAAAAACTGTTTTTT
j_gene: TRBJ1-4
abundance: few
d_gene: -
v_gene: TRBV6-1

CDR3aa: CSVGQGANTEAFF
CDR3nt: TGCAGCGTTGGACAGGGAGCGAACACTGAAGCTTTCTTT
j_gene: TRBJ1-1
abundance: -
d_gene: TRBD1
v_gene: TRBV29-1

CDR3aa: CASSQGPDAGGRNEQFF
CDR3nt: TGTGCCAGCAGCCAAGGTCCGGATGCGGGGGGGCGCAATGAGCAGTTCTTC
j_gene: TRBJ2-1
abundance: -
d_gene: TRBD2
v_gene: TRBV4-2

CDR3aa: CASSPSKFKNTEAFF
CDR3nt: TGCGCCAGCAGCCCTAGTAAGTTCAAGAACACTGAAGCTTTCTTT
j_gene: TRBJ1-1
abundance: -
d_gene: -
v_gene: TRBV5-1

CDR3aa: CATTGGGGLTGELFF
CDR3nt: TGTGCCACCACAGGGGGCGGGGGCCTCACCGGGGAGCTGTTTTTT
j_gene: TRBJ2-2
abundance: -
d_gene: TRBD1
v_gene: TRBV2

CDR3aa: CAWSVVGHRASTDTQYF
CDR3nt: TGTGCCTGGAGTGTAGTGGGACATCGTGCTAGCACAGATACGCAGTATTTT
j_gene: TRBJ2-3
abundance: -
d_gene: -
v_gene: TRBV30

CDR3aa: CASQGIKGGYTF
CDR3nt: TGTGCCAGCCAGGGTATCAAAGGTGGCTACACCTTC
j_gene: TRBJ1-2
abundance: -
d_gene: -
v_gene: TRBV11-2

CDR3aa: CASSRQGAANYGYTF
CDR3nt: TGTGCCAGCAGTCGACAGGGTGCAGCTAACTATGGCTACACCTTC
j_gene: TRBJ1-2
abundance: -
d_gene: TRBD1
v_gene: TRBV27

CDR3aa: CASSGPDRAWNEQYF
CDR3nt: TGTGCCAGCAGCGGTCCGGACAGGGCGTGGAACGAGCAGTACTTC
j_gene: TRBJ2-7
abundance: -
d_gene: -
v_gene: TRBV21-1

CDR3aa: CASQLGPGNTEAFF
CDR3nt: TGTGCCAGCCAACTCGGTCCGGGAAACACTGAAGCTTTCTTT
j_gene: TRBJ1-1
abundance: few
d_gene: -
v_gene: TRBV7-2

CDR3aa: CASSRDRGTYEQYF
CDR3nt: TGTGCCAGCAGCCGGGACAGGGGGACCTACGAGCAGTACTTC
j_gene: TRBJ2-7
abundance: few
d_gene: TRBD1
v_gene: TRBV5-4

CDR3aa: CASSVGPGNQETQYF
CDR3nt: TGTGCCAGCAGCGTAGGGCCGGGGAACCAAGAGACCCAGTACTTC
j_gene: TRBJ2-5
abundance: -
d_gene: -
v_gene: TRBV9

CDR3aa: CASSEGRGVLPVYGYTF
CDR3nt: TGTGCCAGCAGCGAGGGGAGGGGGGTCCTCCCAGTTTATGGCTACACCTTC
j_gene: TRBJ1-2
abundance: -
d_gene: -
v_gene: TRBV9

CDR3aa: CASSYSSGGALPQHF
CDR3nt: TGTGCCAGCAGTTACTCTAGTGGTGGGGCGCTGCCCCAGCATTTT
j_gene: TRBJ1-5
abundance: -
d_gene: -
v_gene: TRBV6-5

CDR3aa: CASSYDRGGGYTF
CDR3nt: TGCGCCAGCAGCTACGACAGGGGAGGTGGCTACACCTTC
j_gene: TRBJ1-2
abundance: -
d_gene: TRBD1
v_gene: TRBV5-1

CDR3aa: CASSPRAGDTQYF
CDR3nt: TGTGCCAGCAGCCCCAGAGCGGGTGATACGCAGTATTTT
j_gene: TRBJ2-3
abundance: -
d_gene: -
v_gene: TRBV4-2

CDR3aa: CASSLEATNEKLFF
CDR3nt: TGTGCCAGCAGCCTAGAGGCAACTAATGAAAAACTGTTTTTT
j_gene: TRBJ1-4
abundance: -
d_gene: -
v_gene: TRBV5-4

CDR3aa: CSVEDYGFGEGYTF
CDR3nt: TGCAGCGTTGAAGATTACGGCTTCGGGGAGGGCTACACCTTC
j_gene: TRBJ1-2
abundance: -
d_gene: -
v_gene: TRBV29-1

CDR3aa: CASSDQGTQYF
CDR3nt: TGTGCCAGCAGCGACCAGGGGACGCAGTATTTT
j_gene: TRBJ2-3
abundance: -
d_gene: -
v_gene: TRBV7-2

CDR3aa: CASSQGELAGATGELFF
CDR3nt: TGTGCCAGCAGCCAAGGGGAACTAGCGGGGGCCACCGGGGAGCTGTTTTTT
j_gene: TRBJ2-2
abundance: -
d_gene: TRBD2
v_gene: TRBV4-2

CDR3aa: CASSQGLRGSNYGYTF
CDR3nt: TGCGCCAGCAGCCAAGGACTCAGGGGATCTAACTATGGCTACACCTTC
j_gene: TRBJ1-2
abundance: -
d_gene: -
v_gene: TRBV4-1

CDR3aa: CASGEVRETQYF
CDR3nt: TGTGCCAGCGGGGAGGTCCGAGAGACCCAGTACTTC
j_gene: TRBJ2-5
abundance: -
d_gene: -
v_gene: TRBV25-1

CDR3aa: CATTTVSSGANVLTF
CDR3nt: TGTGCCACGACGACAGTCAGCTCTGGGGCCAACGTCCTGACTTTC
j_gene: TRBJ2-6
abundance: once
d_gene: -
v_gene: TRBV7-3

CDR3aa: CASSLTRQRNIYGYTF
CDR3nt: TGTGCCAGCAGCTTGACCCGCCAGAGGAACATCTATGGCTACACCTTC
j_gene: TRBJ1-2
abundance: -
d_gene: -
v_gene: TRBV5-8

CDR3aa: CASSLVGPQGNGYTF
CDR3nt: TGTGCCAGCAGCTTAGTGGGCCCGCAGGGTAATGGCTACACCTTC
j_gene: TRBJ1-2
abundance: -
d_gene: -
v_gene: TRBV7-2

CDR3aa: CASSTPTGDEQYF
CDR3nt: TGTGCCAGCAGTACGCCGACAGGGGACGAGCAGTACTTC
j_gene: TRBJ2-7
abundance: -
d_gene: TRBD1
v_gene: TRBV6-1